A selection of T cell receptor beta chains follows, all from one sample in a study of beta chain features in type 1 diabetes. Generated by immunoSEQ multiplex PCR, the TCRdb table keeps only in-frame clones and is missing some. The sample contains 300,000 to 350,000 clones, about 19% of which appear only once. Sequenced input: naive CD4+ T cells from blood. These receptors originate from a woman under 30 in good health. CDR3s include the opening cysteine and the closing phenylalanine or tryptophan. Fields, in order: D gene, J gene, CDR3 length, V gene, clone size, CDR3 DNA, CDR3 protein. The D gene is left open where the match is weak. Some rows mark clone size as missing; the rest say once, few, many or name a class of expanded clone.

D gene: NA; J gene: TRBJ2-7; CDR3 length: 16; V gene: TRBV4-1; clone size: NA; CDR3 DNA: TGCGCCAGCAGCCCTTCAGGGCGGATGGGGTTCTACGAGCAGTACTTC; CDR3 protein: CASSPSGRMGFYEQYF
D gene: NA; J gene: TRBJ2-5; CDR3 length: 14; V gene: TRBV5-1; clone size: few; CDR3 DNA: TGCGCCAGCAGCTTGGTTAGCGGAGAAGAGACCCAGTACTTC; CDR3 protein: CASSLVSGEETQYF
D gene: NA; J gene: TRBJ2-1; CDR3 length: 13; V gene: TRBV11-2; clone size: NA; CDR3 DNA: TGTGCCAGCAGCTTAGCCTTATACAATGAGCAGTTCTTC; CDR3 protein: CASSLALYNEQFF
D gene: NA; J gene: TRBJ2-2; CDR3 length: 13; V gene: TRBV6-1; clone size: few; CDR3 DNA: TGTGCCAGCAGGGCGGAGAACACCGGGGAGCTGTTTTTT; CDR3 protein: CASRAENTGELFF
D gene: NA; J gene: TRBJ1-1; CDR3 length: 12; V gene: TRBV29-1; clone size: few; CDR3 DNA: TGCAGCGTTGCGGCTGGGCCGGCTGAAGCTTTCTTT; CDR3 protein: CSVAAGPAEAFF
D gene: NA; J gene: TRBJ2-7; CDR3 length: 14; V gene: TRBV29-1; clone size: few; CDR3 DNA: TGCAGCGCTAAAAAGCAGGGCAACTCCTACGAGCAGTACTTC; CDR3 protein: CSAKKQGNSYEQYF
D gene: TRBD2; J gene: TRBJ2-1; CDR3 length: 15; V gene: TRBV25-1; clone size: few; CDR3 DNA: TGTGCCAGCAGTGAACTGCTAGCGGGAGGCGATGAGCAGTTCTTC; CDR3 protein: CASSELLAGGDEQFF
D gene: TRBD1; J gene: TRBJ1-2; CDR3 length: 15; V gene: TRBV6-5; clone size: NA; CDR3 DNA: TGTGCCAGCAGTTCTAAAAGAGGGGGCTGGGGTGGCTACACCTTC; CDR3 protein: CASSSKRGGWGGYTF
D gene: TRBD1; J gene: TRBJ2-2; CDR3 length: 16; V gene: TRBV7-2; clone size: NA; CDR3 DNA: TGTGCCAGCAGCCTTGGGACAGGGGGCTTTAGAGGGGAGCTGTTTTTT; CDR3 protein: CASSLGTGGFRGELFF
D gene: NA; J gene: TRBJ1-5; CDR3 length: 14; V gene: TRBV6-6; clone size: NA; CDR3 DNA: TGTGCCAGCAGTTACTCGACAGGAGTTCAGCCCCAGCATTTT; CDR3 protein: CASSYSTGVQPQHF
D gene: NA; J gene: TRBJ2-5; CDR3 length: 14; V gene: TRBV25-1; clone size: NA; CDR3 DNA: TGTGCCAGCAGCCCTTGGCAGTTCCAAGAGACCCAGTACTTC; CDR3 protein: CASSPWQFQETQYF
D gene: TRBD2; J gene: TRBJ2-5; CDR3 length: 15; V gene: TRBV7-8; clone size: NA; CDR3 DNA: TGTGCCAGCAGCTTTAGCGGGGGGCTATACGAGACCCAGTACTTC; CDR3 protein: CASSFSGGLYETQYF
D gene: NA; J gene: TRBJ1-1; CDR3 length: 13; V gene: TRBV6-5; clone size: NA; CDR3 DNA: TGTGCCAGCAGCCCACACCTGAACACTGAAGCTTTCTTT; CDR3 protein: CASSPHLNTEAFF
D gene: TRBD2; J gene: TRBJ2-1; CDR3 length: 14; V gene: TRBV9; clone size: NA; CDR3 DNA: TGTGCCAGCAGCGTTACGGCGGGAGGGGACGAGCAGTTCTTC; CDR3 protein: CASSVTAGGDEQFF
D gene: NA; J gene: TRBJ2-1; CDR3 length: 15; V gene: TRBV18; clone size: few; CDR3 DNA: TGTGCCAGCTCACCACCAGGGCTGGGAGACAATGAGCAGTTCTTC; CDR3 protein: CASSPPGLGDNEQFF
D gene: NA; J gene: TRBJ2-5; CDR3 length: 11; V gene: TRBV5-1; clone size: NA; CDR3 DNA: TGCGCCAGCAGCTACTTAGAGACCCAGTACTTC; CDR3 protein: CASSYLETQYF
D gene: NA; J gene: TRBJ2-5; CDR3 length: 15; V gene: TRBV10-3; clone size: few; CDR3 DNA: TGTGCCATCAGTGAGACCCCCCCGGGGGAAGAGACCCAGTACTTC; CDR3 protein: CAISETPPGEETQYF
D gene: TRBD1; J gene: TRBJ1-2; CDR3 length: 16; V gene: TRBV18; clone size: NA; CDR3 DNA: TGTGCCAGCTCACCACCGTGGACAGGGGGCGGCTATGGCTACACCTTC; CDR3 protein: CASSPPWTGGGYGYTF
D gene: NA; J gene: TRBJ2-3; CDR3 length: 12; V gene: TRBV2; clone size: NA; CDR3 DNA: TGTGCCAGCAGTGCCACGGGGGATACGCAGTATTTT; CDR3 protein: CASSATGDTQYF
D gene: NA; J gene: TRBJ1-2; CDR3 length: 14; V gene: TRBV5-1; clone size: NA; CDR3 DNA: TGCGCCAGCAGCCCAGACCCAGGGAACTATGGCTACACCTTC; CDR3 protein: CASSPDPGNYGYTF
D gene: TRBD2; J gene: TRBJ2-1; CDR3 length: 15; V gene: TRBV11-2; clone size: NA; CDR3 DNA: TGTGCCAGCAGCTTAGATGTACTAGCGGTCAATGAGCAGTTCTTC; CDR3 protein: CASSLDVLAVNEQFF
D gene: NA; J gene: TRBJ2-6; CDR3 length: 20; V gene: TRBV28; clone size: NA; CDR3 DNA: TGTGCCAGCATCGCCTCTTTAGGGAGTTCGTTAGGTGGGGGGGCCAACGTCCTGACTTTC; CDR3 protein: CASIASLGSSLGGGANVLTF
D gene: NA; J gene: TRBJ2-5; CDR3 length: 14; V gene: TRBV5-1; clone size: few; CDR3 DNA: TGCGCCAGCAGCTTGTCGCGACAGGAAGAGACCCAGTACTTC; CDR3 protein: CASSLSRQEETQYF
D gene: NA; J gene: TRBJ2-5; CDR3 length: 12; V gene: TRBV5-1; clone size: NA; CDR3 DNA: TGCGCCAGCAGCCAGAACCAAGAGACCCAGTACTTC; CDR3 protein: CASSQNQETQYF
D gene: NA; J gene: TRBJ2-7; CDR3 length: 14; V gene: TRBV7-2; clone size: NA; CDR3 DNA: TGTGCCAGCAGCTTAGGAACTCCCGCTGGCGAGCAGTACTTC; CDR3 protein: CASSLGTPAGEQYF
D gene: NA; J gene: TRBJ2-1; CDR3 length: 16; V gene: TRBV7-2; clone size: few; CDR3 DNA: TGTGCCAGCAGCTTAAACCAGGGATCATTCGGCAATGAGCAGTTCTTC; CDR3 protein: CASSLNQGSFGNEQFF
D gene: NA; J gene: TRBJ2-7; CDR3 length: 12; V gene: TRBV6-1; clone size: few; CDR3 DNA: TGTGCCAGCAGGAGACAGCATTACGAGCAGTACTTC; CDR3 protein: CASRRQHYEQYF
D gene: TRBD2; J gene: TRBJ2-2; CDR3 length: 13; V gene: TRBV30; clone size: few; CDR3 DNA: TGTGCCTGGGGACTAGCGGGAGCCGGGGAGCTGTTTTTT; CDR3 protein: CAWGLAGAGELFF
D gene: NA; J gene: TRBJ1-6; CDR3 length: 16; V gene: TRBV2; clone size: NA; CDR3 DNA: TGTGCCAGCAGTTCAGAGGGGGGGCCCTATAATTCACCCCTCCACTTT; CDR3 protein: CASSSEGGPYNSPLHF
D gene: NA; J gene: TRBJ1-1; CDR3 length: 14; V gene: TRBV9; clone size: NA; CDR3 DNA: TGTGCCAGCAGCCCTCTGAGGGGAGGCCCTGAAGCTTTCTTT; CDR3 protein: CASSPLRGGPEAFF
D gene: NA; J gene: TRBJ1-1; CDR3 length: 13; V gene: TRBV30; clone size: NA; CDR3 DNA: TGTGCCTGGACCAACAGGGAGAACACTGAAGCTTTCTTT; CDR3 protein: CAWTNRENTEAFF
D gene: TRBD2; J gene: TRBJ2-1; CDR3 length: 14; V gene: TRBV7-9; clone size: few; CDR3 DNA: TGTGCCAGCAGCTTACTTAGCGGGACCAATGAGCAGTTCTTC; CDR3 protein: CASSLLSGTNEQFF
D gene: NA; J gene: TRBJ2-3; CDR3 length: 15; V gene: TRBV30; clone size: few; CDR3 DNA: TGTGCCTGGAGTGTGGCGGGGACTAGCACAGATACGCAGTATTTT; CDR3 protein: CAWSVAGTSTDTQYF
D gene: NA; J gene: TRBJ2-7; CDR3 length: 12; V gene: TRBV11-3; clone size: NA; CDR3 DNA: TGTGCCAGCAGCTCAGTAGGGGTCGAGCAGTACTTC; CDR3 protein: CASSSVGVEQYF
D gene: NA; J gene: TRBJ2-3; CDR3 length: 14; V gene: TRBV2; clone size: NA; CDR3 DNA: TGTGCCAGCAGTGGTGGGACACGCACAGATACGCAGTATTTT; CDR3 protein: CASSGGTRTDTQYF
D gene: TRBD2; J gene: TRBJ2-1; CDR3 length: 17; V gene: TRBV4-2; clone size: NA; CDR3 DNA: TGTGCCAGCAGCCCGGGACTAGCGGGATTCTCCTACAATGAGCAGTTCTTC; CDR3 protein: CASSPGLAGFSYNEQFF
D gene: NA; J gene: TRBJ1-1; CDR3 length: 14; V gene: TRBV29-1; clone size: few; CDR3 DNA: TGCAGCGTTACCTACAGGGTGCCGAACACTGAAGCTTTCTTT; CDR3 protein: CSVTYRVPNTEAFF
D gene: NA; J gene: TRBJ2-7; CDR3 length: 11; V gene: TRBV7-2; clone size: few; CDR3 DNA: TGTGCCAGCAGCGCGAAATACGAGCAGTACTTC; CDR3 protein: CASSAKYEQYF
D gene: TRBD1; J gene: TRBJ2-7; CDR3 length: 14; V gene: TRBV30; clone size: few; CDR3 DNA: TGTGCCTGGAGTGCCGGGACAGGGGTGAACGAGCAGTACTTC; CDR3 protein: CAWSAGTGVNEQYF
D gene: NA; J gene: TRBJ1-3; CDR3 length: 11; V gene: TRBV6-6; clone size: NA; CDR3 DNA: TGTGCCAGCAGAGGGGAGGACACCATATATTTT; CDR3 protein: CASRGEDTIYF
D gene: NA; J gene: TRBJ2-1; CDR3 length: 20; V gene: TRBV7-6; clone size: few; CDR3 DNA: TGTGCCAGCAGCTTACCCATAAGGACACCGGGCCGTGCAGGATACAATGAGCAGTTCTTC; CDR3 protein: CASSLPIRTPGRAGYNEQFF
D gene: NA; J gene: TRBJ1-5; CDR3 length: 14; V gene: TRBV5-1; clone size: NA; CDR3 DNA: TGCGCCAGCAGCTCAGGGCCTTCTAATCAGCCCCAGCATTTT; CDR3 protein: CASSSGPSNQPQHF
D gene: TRBD1; J gene: TRBJ1-1; CDR3 length: 13; V gene: TRBV29-1; clone size: few; CDR3 DNA: TGCAGCGCCATGGGACAGGGGGGTACTGAAGCTTTCTTT; CDR3 protein: CSAMGQGGTEAFF
D gene: NA; J gene: TRBJ2-2; CDR3 length: 15; V gene: TRBV18; clone size: NA; CDR3 DNA: TGTGCCAGCTCACCCTTACCGGGACAAACCGGGGAGCTGTTTTTT; CDR3 protein: CASSPLPGQTGELFF